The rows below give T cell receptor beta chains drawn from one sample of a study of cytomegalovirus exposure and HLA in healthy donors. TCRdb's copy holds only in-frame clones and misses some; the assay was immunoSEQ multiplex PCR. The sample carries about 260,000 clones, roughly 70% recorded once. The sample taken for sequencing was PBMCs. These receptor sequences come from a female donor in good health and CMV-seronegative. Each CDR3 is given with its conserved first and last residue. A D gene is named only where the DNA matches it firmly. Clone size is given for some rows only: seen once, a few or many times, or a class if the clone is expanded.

cdr3_nt: TGTGCCAGTAGTATGCTAGCGGGAGGTTACGAGCAGTACTTC; cdr3_aa: CASSMLAGGYEQYF; clone_size: NA; v_call: TRBV19; j_call: TRBJ2-7; d_call: TRBD2
cdr3_nt: TGTGCCAGCAGCCCCAGGACAGAGGAAACCGGGGAGCTGTTTTTT; cdr3_aa: CASSPRTEETGELFF; clone_size: NA; v_call: TRBV9; j_call: TRBJ2-2; d_call: NA
cdr3_nt: TGTGCCTGGAGTGTAACGGGAGGTCCCCCAGATACGCAGTATTTT; cdr3_aa: CAWSVTGGPPDTQYF; clone_size: NA; v_call: TRBV30; j_call: TRBJ2-3; d_call: TRBD2
cdr3_nt: TGTGCCACCAGCAGAGATTTACAGGTAGGGCCCCAGCATTTT; cdr3_aa: CATSRDLQVGPQHF; clone_size: NA; v_call: TRBV15; j_call: TRBJ1-5; d_call: NA
cdr3_nt: TGCGCCAGCAGCGTGACTAGCGGGGCCTACGAGCAGTACTTC; cdr3_aa: CASSVTSGAYEQYF; clone_size: NA; v_call: TRBV5-1; j_call: TRBJ2-7; d_call: TRBD2
cdr3_nt: TGTGCCAGAAGCTACACCGGGAGCAAAACGCTAAACACCGGGGAGCTGTTTTTT; cdr3_aa: CARSYTGSKTLNTGELFF; clone_size: few; v_call: TRBV5-3; j_call: TRBJ2-2; d_call: NA
cdr3_nt: TGTGCCAGCAACAGGGGGCGCTCCGAGACCCAGTACTTC; cdr3_aa: CASNRGRSETQYF; clone_size: NA; v_call: TRBV6-6; j_call: TRBJ2-5; d_call: TRBD1
cdr3_nt: TGTGCCAGCAGCCTGCGGACTACAACTAATGAAAAACTGTTTTTT; cdr3_aa: CASSLRTTTNEKLFF; clone_size: NA; v_call: TRBV7-9; j_call: TRBJ1-4; d_call: NA
cdr3_nt: TGTGCCAGCAGCGTAGGCAGGGGGAACAATGAGCAGTTCTTC; cdr3_aa: CASSVGRGNNEQFF; clone_size: NA; v_call: TRBV9; j_call: TRBJ2-1; d_call: TRBD1
cdr3_nt: TGTGCCAGTGATGCTTTACAGGCCCCTGCCCTCTACGAGCAGTACTTC; cdr3_aa: CASDALQAPALYEQYF; clone_size: NA; v_call: TRBV2; j_call: TRBJ2-7; d_call: NA
cdr3_nt: TGTGCCAGCAGCCAAGATGTGGGACAGAGTTCGAACACCGGGGAGCTGTTTTTT; cdr3_aa: CASSQDVGQSSNTGELFF; clone_size: few; v_call: TRBV14; j_call: TRBJ2-2; d_call: TRBD1
cdr3_nt: TGCACCAGCAGCCAAGGAGGAGTTCTTAACACTGAAGCTTTCTTT; cdr3_aa: CTSSQGGVLNTEAFF; clone_size: once; v_call: TRBV1; j_call: TRBJ1-1; d_call: NA
cdr3_nt: TGTGCCAGTAGCGCGGGGACTCCGCCTAGAAATGAAAAACTGTTTTTT; cdr3_aa: CASSAGTPPRNEKLFF; clone_size: NA; v_call: TRBV19; j_call: TRBJ1-4; d_call: NA
cdr3_nt: TGTGCCAGCAGTTTAGGAGCGGGGGGCTCCTACGAGCAGTACTTC; cdr3_aa: CASSLGAGGSYEQYF; clone_size: NA; v_call: TRBV27; j_call: TRBJ2-7; d_call: TRBD2
cdr3_nt: TGTGCCAGAAGCCTCGCTCCTTCAAACAGGGAACTTAACACTGAAGCTTTCTTT; cdr3_aa: CARSLAPSNRELNTEAFF; clone_size: NA; v_call: TRBV5-3; j_call: TRBJ1-1; d_call: NA
cdr3_nt: TGTGCCAGCAGTTTCCGGACAGCCTCCTACGAGCAGTACTTC; cdr3_aa: CASSFRTASYEQYF; clone_size: NA; v_call: TRBV6-5; j_call: TRBJ2-7; d_call: NA
cdr3_nt: TGTGCCAGTAGTGTTTCAGGGGGGTTCGGTCAGCCCCAGCATTTT; cdr3_aa: CASSVSGGFGQPQHF; clone_size: once; v_call: TRBV19; j_call: TRBJ1-5; d_call: TRBD1
cdr3_nt: TGTTCCAGCAGCGGGACAGTTAACACTGAAGCTTTCTTT; cdr3_aa: CSSSGTVNTEAFF; clone_size: NA; v_call: TRBV7-9; j_call: TRBJ1-1; d_call: TRBD1
cdr3_nt: TGTGCCAGTAGTATAGATCTAGGGACTAGCAGTGAGCAGTTCTTC; cdr3_aa: CASSIDLGTSSEQFF; clone_size: NA; v_call: TRBV19; j_call: TRBJ2-1; d_call: TRBD2
cdr3_nt: TGTGCCAGCAGCCCGAAGGGAGGGAACGAGCAGTACTTC; cdr3_aa: CASSPKGGNEQYF; clone_size: NA; v_call: TRBV9; j_call: TRBJ2-7; d_call: TRBD2
cdr3_nt: TGTGCCTGGAGTGTACGATTGGGGGGGGGATTTAGCAATCAGCCCCAGCATTTT; cdr3_aa: CAWSVRLGGGFSNQPQHF; clone_size: once; v_call: TRBV30; j_call: TRBJ1-5; d_call: NA
cdr3_nt: TGTGCCAGCAGCGTGCAGGGAAAAGGGAGCACAGATACGCAGTATTTT; cdr3_aa: CASSVQGKGSTDTQYF; clone_size: NA; v_call: TRBV9; j_call: TRBJ2-3; d_call: NA
cdr3_nt: TGTGCCAGTGCTAGGGACAGTAGGAGTCAAGAGACCCAGTACTTC; cdr3_aa: CASARDSRSQETQYF; clone_size: NA; v_call: TRBV19; j_call: TRBJ2-5; d_call: TRBD1
cdr3_nt: TGTGCTAGTGGTTTGATTGCGGTAGACACCGGGGAGCTGTTTTTT; cdr3_aa: CASGLIAVDTGELFF; clone_size: NA; v_call: TRBV12-5; j_call: TRBJ2-2; d_call: NA
cdr3_nt: TGTGCCAGCAGCTTAGGTACCTACGAGCAGTACTTC; cdr3_aa: CASSLGTYEQYF; clone_size: NA; v_call: TRBV7-8; j_call: TRBJ2-7; d_call: NA
cdr3_nt: TGTGCCAGCAGTGACTCCAGGTTGGACAGGGATACCGGGGAGCTGTTTTTT; cdr3_aa: CASSDSRLDRDTGELFF; clone_size: NA; v_call: TRBV6-4; j_call: TRBJ2-2; d_call: TRBD1
cdr3_nt: TGTGCCAGCAGCCAGATTTCGAGGGAAGGTGAGCAGTTCTTC; cdr3_aa: CASSQISREGEQFF; clone_size: NA; v_call: TRBV2; j_call: TRBJ2-1; d_call: NA
cdr3_nt: TGCGCCAGCAGCTCGTCGCTTACTGGCGGCTCCTACAATGAGCAGTTCTTC; cdr3_aa: CASSSSLTGGSYNEQFF; clone_size: NA; v_call: TRBV5-1; j_call: TRBJ2-1; d_call: NA
cdr3_nt: TGTGCCATCGGACAGTTGGGGACCACTGAAGCTTTCTTT; cdr3_aa: CAIGQLGTTEAFF; clone_size: NA; v_call: TRBV10-3; j_call: TRBJ1-1; d_call: NA
cdr3_nt: TGTGCCAGCAGTGCAACGCGCCAGGGGTCATCTGGCTACACCTTC; cdr3_aa: CASSATRQGSSGYTF; clone_size: NA; v_call: TRBV27; j_call: TRBJ1-2; d_call: NA
cdr3_nt: TGTGCCAGCTCGTCACCGGGACTACCATACAATGAGCAGTTCTTC; cdr3_aa: CASSSPGLPYNEQFF; clone_size: NA; v_call: TRBV18; j_call: TRBJ2-1; d_call: TRBD2
cdr3_nt: TGTGCCAGCAGCCCATTCGGGGGGCTAAACGGGGAGCTGTTTTTT; cdr3_aa: CASSPFGGLNGELFF; clone_size: NA; v_call: TRBV9; j_call: TRBJ2-2; d_call: NA
cdr3_nt: TGTGCCAGCAGCTTAGAACGCGGGTACACTGAAGCTTTCTTT; cdr3_aa: CASSLERGYTEAFF; clone_size: NA; v_call: TRBV11-2; j_call: TRBJ1-1; d_call: NA
cdr3_nt: TGCGCCAGCACCCCGTTAGCGGGAAGCGATACGCAGTATTTT; cdr3_aa: CASTPLAGSDTQYF; clone_size: NA; v_call: TRBV5-1; j_call: TRBJ2-3; d_call: TRBD2
cdr3_nt: TGTGCCAGCAGCTGGACTAGCGGGAGGGCCAGGAATGAGCAGTTCTTC; cdr3_aa: CASSWTSGRARNEQFF; clone_size: NA; v_call: TRBV5-8; j_call: TRBJ2-1; d_call: TRBD2
cdr3_nt: TGTGCCAGCAGCGCCCGACTAGCGGGTGCCGGTAACAATGAGCAGTTCTTC; cdr3_aa: CASSARLAGAGNNEQFF; clone_size: once; v_call: TRBV7-2; j_call: TRBJ2-1; d_call: TRBD2
cdr3_nt: TGTGCCAGCAGTCCAACAGAGCCCCATCAGCCCCAGCATTTT; cdr3_aa: CASSPTEPHQPQHF; clone_size: NA; v_call: TRBV27; j_call: TRBJ1-5; d_call: NA
cdr3_nt: TGTGCCAGCAGCCGACGGACAGGGTTAGACACCATATATTTT; cdr3_aa: CASSRRTGLDTIYF; clone_size: NA; v_call: TRBV11-2; j_call: TRBJ1-3; d_call: TRBD1
cdr3_nt: TGTGCCAGCAGCTTCGAGGCCGGGGAGCTGTTTTTT; cdr3_aa: CASSFEAGELFF; clone_size: NA; v_call: TRBV11-3; j_call: TRBJ2-2; d_call: NA
cdr3_nt: TGTGCCAGCAGCTGGGGCCGCACTGAAGCTTTCTTT; cdr3_aa: CASSWGRTEAFF; clone_size: NA; v_call: TRBV13; j_call: TRBJ1-1; d_call: NA
cdr3_nt: TGTGCCAGCAGCCTGGGTGGCGGGGCCTACGAGCAGTACTTC; cdr3_aa: CASSLGGGAYEQYF; clone_size: few; v_call: TRBV7-2; j_call: TRBJ2-7; d_call: NA
cdr3_nt: TGCGCCAGCAGTGAGTCCTGGGGTCGGACAGGGGCAGGAGATACGCAGTATTTT; cdr3_aa: CASSESWGRTGAGDTQYF; clone_size: NA; v_call: TRBV10-1; j_call: TRBJ2-3; d_call: TRBD1
cdr3_nt: TGTGCCAGCTCGCGGGGGAATGAAAAACTGTTTTTT; cdr3_aa: CASSRGNEKLFF; clone_size: NA; v_call: TRBV18; j_call: TRBJ1-4; d_call: NA
cdr3_nt: TGCGCCAGCAGCTTGGAGGGAAGTAAGAGCGGCGAGCAGTACTTC; cdr3_aa: CASSLEGSKSGEQYF; clone_size: NA; v_call: TRBV5-1; j_call: TRBJ2-7; d_call: NA
cdr3_nt: TGTGCCAGCAGCTTTAGACTAGCGCCGCGACCGACCGAGCAGTACTTC; cdr3_aa: CASSFRLAPRPTEQYF; clone_size: NA; v_call: TRBV7-2; j_call: TRBJ2-7; d_call: TRBD2
cdr3_nt: TGCGCCAGCAGTCAAGCGAGCGGGAGGCCTAATGAGCAGTTCTTC; cdr3_aa: CASSQASGRPNEQFF; clone_size: NA; v_call: TRBV23-1; j_call: TRBJ2-1; d_call: TRBD2
cdr3_nt: TGTGCCACCAGCCAGACTAGAGTCGATCAGCCCCAGCATTTT; cdr3_aa: CATSQTRVDQPQHF; clone_size: few; v_call: TRBV15; j_call: TRBJ1-5; d_call: NA
cdr3_nt: TGCGCCAGCAGCCAAGCCCCCGGGACTTACTACGAGCAGCACTTC; cdr3_aa: CASSQAPGTYYEQHF; clone_size: NA; v_call: TRBV4-1; j_call: TRBJ2-7; d_call: NA
cdr3_nt: TGTGCCAGCAGCTTAGTATCGGGTAGAGGAAACACCATATATTTT; cdr3_aa: CASSLVSGRGNTIYF; clone_size: NA; v_call: TRBV11-2; j_call: TRBJ1-3; d_call: NA
cdr3_nt: TGTGCCAGCAGCGGAAGGCAGGGGACCTACGAGCAGTACTTC; cdr3_aa: CASSGRQGTYEQYF; clone_size: NA; v_call: TRBV7-9; j_call: TRBJ2-7; d_call: NA
cdr3_nt: TGTGCCAGCAGCGATAGCGGGAGATACACCGGGGAGCTGTTTTTT; cdr3_aa: CASSDSGRYTGELFF; clone_size: NA; v_call: TRBV9; j_call: TRBJ2-2; d_call: TRBD2
cdr3_nt: TGTGCCAGCAGTGCGGACAGGGGAGTAGATACGCAGTATTTT; cdr3_aa: CASSADRGVDTQYF; clone_size: few; v_call: TRBV28; j_call: TRBJ2-3; d_call: TRBD1
cdr3_nt: TGTGCCAGCAGCTTAGTGGGGCAAGTCGGGTCCTATGGCTACACCTTC; cdr3_aa: CASSLVGQVGSYGYTF; clone_size: NA; v_call: TRBV11-2; j_call: TRBJ1-2; d_call: NA
cdr3_nt: TGTGCCACCAGCAGCCGGGACTCAAGCTCCTACAATGAGCAGTTCTTC; cdr3_aa: CATSSRDSSSYNEQFF; clone_size: NA; v_call: TRBV15; j_call: TRBJ2-1; d_call: NA
cdr3_nt: TGTGCCAGCAGCAAACCGAGGGACATGCCCTACGAGCAGTACTTC; cdr3_aa: CASSKPRDMPYEQYF; clone_size: NA; v_call: TRBV5-8; j_call: TRBJ2-7; d_call: NA
cdr3_nt: TGTGCCAGCAGTTTATGGGGCCAGCCCCAGCATTTT; cdr3_aa: CASSLWGQPQHF; clone_size: NA; v_call: TRBV27; j_call: TRBJ1-5; d_call: NA
cdr3_nt: TGTGCCAGCAGCTTAGGCTCCAGACTCTACGAGCAGTACTTC; cdr3_aa: CASSLGSRLYEQYF; clone_size: NA; v_call: TRBV11-2; j_call: TRBJ2-7; d_call: NA
cdr3_nt: TGCGCCAGCAGCCATAGGGGGGGATCCAGGAGCACAGATACGCAGTATTTT; cdr3_aa: CASSHRGGSRSTDTQYF; clone_size: NA; v_call: TRBV4-1; j_call: TRBJ2-3; d_call: NA